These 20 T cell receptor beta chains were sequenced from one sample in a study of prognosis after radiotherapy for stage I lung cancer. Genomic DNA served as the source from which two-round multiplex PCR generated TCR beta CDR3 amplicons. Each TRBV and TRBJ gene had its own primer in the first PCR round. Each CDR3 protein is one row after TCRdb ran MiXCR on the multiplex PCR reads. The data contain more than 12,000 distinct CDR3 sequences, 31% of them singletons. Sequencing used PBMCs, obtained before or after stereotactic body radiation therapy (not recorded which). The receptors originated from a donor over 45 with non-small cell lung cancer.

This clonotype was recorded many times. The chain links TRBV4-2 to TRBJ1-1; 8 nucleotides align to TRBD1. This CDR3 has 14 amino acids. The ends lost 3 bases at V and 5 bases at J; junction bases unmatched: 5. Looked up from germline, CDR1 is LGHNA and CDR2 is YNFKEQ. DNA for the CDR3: TGTGCCAGCAGCCAGGAACAGGGGGAAACTGAAGCTTTCTTT. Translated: CASSQEQGETEAFF.

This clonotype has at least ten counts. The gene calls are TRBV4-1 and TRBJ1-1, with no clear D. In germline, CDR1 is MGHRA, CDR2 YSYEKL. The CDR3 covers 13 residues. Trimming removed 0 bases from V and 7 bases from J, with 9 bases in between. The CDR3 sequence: CASSQDYLNEAFF. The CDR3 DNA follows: TGCGCCAGCAGCCAAGATTATTTGAATGAAGCTTTCTTT.

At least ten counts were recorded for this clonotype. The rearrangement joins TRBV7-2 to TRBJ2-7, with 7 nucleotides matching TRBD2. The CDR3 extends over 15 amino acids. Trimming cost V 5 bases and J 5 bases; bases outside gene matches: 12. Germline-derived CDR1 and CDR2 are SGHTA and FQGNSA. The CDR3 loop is CASSRGGGGYDEQYF. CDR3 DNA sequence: TGTGCCAGCAGCCGTGGGGGGGGAGGGTACGACGAGCAGTACTTC.

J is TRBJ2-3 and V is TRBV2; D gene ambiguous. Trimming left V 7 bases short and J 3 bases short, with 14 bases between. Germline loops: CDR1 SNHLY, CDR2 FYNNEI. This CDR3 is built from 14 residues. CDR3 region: CASNYWTETDTQYF. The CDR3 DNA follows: TGTGCCAGCAACTATTGGACGGAAACAGATACGCAGTATTTT. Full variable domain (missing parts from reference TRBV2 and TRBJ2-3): EPEVTQTPSHQVTQMGQEVILRCVPISNHLYFYWYRQILGQKVEFLVSFYNNEISEKSEIFDDQFSVERPDGSNFTLKIRSTKLEDSAMYFCASNYWTETDTQYFGPGTRLTVL.

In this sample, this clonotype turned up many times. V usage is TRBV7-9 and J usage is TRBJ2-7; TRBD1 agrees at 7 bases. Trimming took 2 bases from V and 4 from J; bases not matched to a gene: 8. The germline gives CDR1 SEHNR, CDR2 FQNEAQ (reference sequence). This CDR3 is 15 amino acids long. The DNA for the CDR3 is TGTGCCAGCAGCTTAACACGGACAGGAGCGTACGAGCAGTACTTC. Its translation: CASSLTRTGAYEQYF.

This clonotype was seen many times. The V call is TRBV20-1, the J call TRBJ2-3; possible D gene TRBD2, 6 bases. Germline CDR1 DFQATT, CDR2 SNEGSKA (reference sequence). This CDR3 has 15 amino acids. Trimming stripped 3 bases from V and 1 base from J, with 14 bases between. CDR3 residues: CSARGPAGRTDTQYF. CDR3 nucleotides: TGCAGTGCTAGGGGCCCAGCGGGCCGCACAGATACGCAGTATTTT.

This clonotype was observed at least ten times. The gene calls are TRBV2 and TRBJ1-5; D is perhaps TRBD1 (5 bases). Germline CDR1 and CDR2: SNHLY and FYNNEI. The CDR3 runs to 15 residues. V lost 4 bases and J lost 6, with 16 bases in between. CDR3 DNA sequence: TGTGCCAGCAGTGTTGGAAGTGGGGGGGTTCAGCCCCAGCATTTT. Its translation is CASSVGSGGVQPQHF.

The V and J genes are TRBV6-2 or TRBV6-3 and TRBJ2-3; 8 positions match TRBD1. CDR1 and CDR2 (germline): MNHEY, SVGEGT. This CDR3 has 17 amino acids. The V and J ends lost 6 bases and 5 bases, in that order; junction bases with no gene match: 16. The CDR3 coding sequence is TGTGCCAGCAGCATAGGACAGGACAGGGTAGGTGGAGATACGCAGTATTTT. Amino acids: CASSIGQDRVGGDTQYF.

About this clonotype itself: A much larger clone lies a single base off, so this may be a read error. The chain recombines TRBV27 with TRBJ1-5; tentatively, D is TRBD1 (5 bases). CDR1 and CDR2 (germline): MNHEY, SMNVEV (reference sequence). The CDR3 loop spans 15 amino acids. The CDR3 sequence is CASSLGGNSDQPQHF. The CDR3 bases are TGTGCCAGCAGTTTAGGGGGGAATAGCGATCAGCCCCAGCATTTT.

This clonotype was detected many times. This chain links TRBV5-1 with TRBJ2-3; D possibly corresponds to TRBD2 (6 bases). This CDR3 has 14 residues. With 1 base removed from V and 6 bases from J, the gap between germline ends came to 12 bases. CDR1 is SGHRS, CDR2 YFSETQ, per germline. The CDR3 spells CASSLFSGEDTQYF. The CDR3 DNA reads TGCGCCAGCAGCTTGTTTTCGGGAGAGGATACGCAGTATTTT.

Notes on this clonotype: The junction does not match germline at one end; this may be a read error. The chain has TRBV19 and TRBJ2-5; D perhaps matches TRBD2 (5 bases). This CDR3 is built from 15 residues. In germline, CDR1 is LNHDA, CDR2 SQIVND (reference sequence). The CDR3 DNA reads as TGTGCCAGTAGTATCGGTAGAGGGAGCGTGGAGACCCAGTACTTT. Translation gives CASSIGRGSVETQYF.

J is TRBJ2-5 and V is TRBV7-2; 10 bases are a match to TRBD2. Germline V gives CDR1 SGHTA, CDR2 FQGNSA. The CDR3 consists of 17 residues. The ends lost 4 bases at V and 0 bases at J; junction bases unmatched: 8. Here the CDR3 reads CASSSRTSGKYQETQYF. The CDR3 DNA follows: TGTGCCAGCAGCTCCCGGACTAGCGGCAAGTACCAAGAGACCCAGTACTTC.

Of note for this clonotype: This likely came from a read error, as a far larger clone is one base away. Here the CDR3 reads CASNRSGANVLNF. CDR3 bases: TGTGCCAGCAACCGCTCTGGGGCCAACGTCCTGAATTTC. The chain couples TRBV6-2 or TRBV6-3 to TRBJ2-6, with D perhaps matching TRBD1 (5 bases). The CDR3 loop spans 13 amino acids. CDR1 and CDR2 from the germline V gene are MNHEY and SVGEGT.

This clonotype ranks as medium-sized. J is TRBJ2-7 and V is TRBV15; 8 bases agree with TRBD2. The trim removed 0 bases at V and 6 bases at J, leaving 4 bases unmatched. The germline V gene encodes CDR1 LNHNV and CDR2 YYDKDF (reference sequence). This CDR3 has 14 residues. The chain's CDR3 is CATSRDGLAPEQYF. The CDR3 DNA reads TGTGCCACCAGCAGAGATGGACTAGCTCCCGAGCAGTACTTC.

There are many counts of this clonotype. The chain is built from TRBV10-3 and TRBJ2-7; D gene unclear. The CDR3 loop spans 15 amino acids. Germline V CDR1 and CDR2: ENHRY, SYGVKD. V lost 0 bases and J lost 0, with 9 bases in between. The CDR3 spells CAISESGTISYEQYF. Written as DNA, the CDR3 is TGTGCCATCAGTGAGTCTGGCACAATCTCCTACGAGCAGTACTTC.

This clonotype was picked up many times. CDR3: CASSLRTGENIQYF. The CDR3 DNA is TGTGCCAGCAGTTTAAGGACTGGGGAAAACATTCAGTACTTC. The chain recombines TRBV28 with TRBJ2-4; D possibly corresponds to TRBD2 (5 bases). V was clipped by 2 bases and J by 5 bases, with 10 bases between them. CDR3 length equals 14 residues. Germline assignment: CDR1 MDHEN and CDR2 SYDVKM.

The CDR3 reads CASSLTRTGIHEQYF. The CDR3 DNA reads as TGTGCCAGTAGCCTCACCCGGACAGGGATCCACGAGCAGTACTTC. The gene calls are TRBV19 and TRBJ2-7; 8 bases line up with TRBD1. The V gene end was trimmed by 6 bases and the J gene end by 5 bases; junction bases not matched to a gene: 12. The germline CDR1 and CDR2 sequences are LNHDA and SQIVND (reference sequence). This CDR3 comprises 15 residues.

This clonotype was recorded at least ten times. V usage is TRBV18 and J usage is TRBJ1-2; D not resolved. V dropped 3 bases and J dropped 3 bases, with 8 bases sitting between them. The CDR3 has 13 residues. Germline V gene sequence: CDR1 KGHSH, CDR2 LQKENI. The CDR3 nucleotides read TGTGCCAGCTCACCGGCCGACTACTATGGCTACACCTTC. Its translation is CASSPADYYGYTF. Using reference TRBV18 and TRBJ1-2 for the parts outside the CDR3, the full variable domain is NAGVMQNPRHLVRRRGQEARLRCSPMKGHSHVYWYRQLPEEGLKFMVYLQKENIIDESGMPKERFSAEFPKEGPSILRIQQVVRGDSAAYFCASSPADYYGYTFGSGTRLTVV.

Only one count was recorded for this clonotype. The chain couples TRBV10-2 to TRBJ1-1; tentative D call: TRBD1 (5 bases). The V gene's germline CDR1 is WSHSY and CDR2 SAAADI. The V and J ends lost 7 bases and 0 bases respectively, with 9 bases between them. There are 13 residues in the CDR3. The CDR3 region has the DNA TGCGCCAGCATTAGACAGATGAACACTGAAGCTTTCTTT. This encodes CASIRQMNTEAFF.

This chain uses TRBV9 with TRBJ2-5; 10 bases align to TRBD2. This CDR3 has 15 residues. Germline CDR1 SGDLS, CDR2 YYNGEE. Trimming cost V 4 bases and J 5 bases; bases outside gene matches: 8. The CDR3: CASSLTGTSDETQYF. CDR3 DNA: TGTGCCAGCAGCTTAACCGGGACTAGCGACGAGACCCAGTACTTC.